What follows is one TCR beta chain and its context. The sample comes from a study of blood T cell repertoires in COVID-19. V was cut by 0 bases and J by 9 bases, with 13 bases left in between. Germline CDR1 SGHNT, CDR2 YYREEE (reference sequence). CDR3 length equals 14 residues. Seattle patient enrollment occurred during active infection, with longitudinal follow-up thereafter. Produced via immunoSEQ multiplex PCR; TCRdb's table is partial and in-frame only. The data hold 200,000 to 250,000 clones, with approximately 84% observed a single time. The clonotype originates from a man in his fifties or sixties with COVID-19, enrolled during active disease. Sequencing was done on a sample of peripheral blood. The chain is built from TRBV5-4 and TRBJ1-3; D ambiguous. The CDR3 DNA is TGTGCCAGCAGCTTGGATTCAGGTTCTCGCACCATATATTTT. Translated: CASSLDSGSRTIYF.